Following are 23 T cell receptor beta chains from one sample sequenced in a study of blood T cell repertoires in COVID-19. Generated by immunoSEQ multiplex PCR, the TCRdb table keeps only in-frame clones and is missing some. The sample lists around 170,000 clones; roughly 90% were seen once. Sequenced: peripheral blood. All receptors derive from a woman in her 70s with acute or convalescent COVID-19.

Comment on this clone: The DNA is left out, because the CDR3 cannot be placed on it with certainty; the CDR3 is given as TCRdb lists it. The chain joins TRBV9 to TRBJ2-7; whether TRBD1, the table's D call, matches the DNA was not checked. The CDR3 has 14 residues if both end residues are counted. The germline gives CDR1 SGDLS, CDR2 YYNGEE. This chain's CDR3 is CASSVGAGSTSKYF.

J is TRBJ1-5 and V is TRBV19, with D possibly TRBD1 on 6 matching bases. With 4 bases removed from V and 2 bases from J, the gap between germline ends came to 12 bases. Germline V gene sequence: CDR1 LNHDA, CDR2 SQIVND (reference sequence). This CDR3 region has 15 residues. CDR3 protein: CASSTTGYGNQPQHF. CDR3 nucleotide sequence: TGTGCCAGTAGTACCACAGGGTATGGCAATCAGCCCCAGCATTTT.

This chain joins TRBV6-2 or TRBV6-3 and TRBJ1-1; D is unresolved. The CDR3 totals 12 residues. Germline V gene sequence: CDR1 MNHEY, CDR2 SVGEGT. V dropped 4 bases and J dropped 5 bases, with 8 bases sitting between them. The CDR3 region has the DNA TGTGCCAGCAGTTTCCAGAGGACTGAAGCTTTCTTT. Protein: CASSFQRTEAFF.

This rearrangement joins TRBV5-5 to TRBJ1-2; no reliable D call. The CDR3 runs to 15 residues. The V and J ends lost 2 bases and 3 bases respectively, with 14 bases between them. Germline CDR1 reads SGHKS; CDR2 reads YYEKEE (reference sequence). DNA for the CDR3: TGTGCCAGCAGCTTAATCACCGGTCGTGACTATGGCTACACCTTC. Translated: CASSLITGRDYGYTF.

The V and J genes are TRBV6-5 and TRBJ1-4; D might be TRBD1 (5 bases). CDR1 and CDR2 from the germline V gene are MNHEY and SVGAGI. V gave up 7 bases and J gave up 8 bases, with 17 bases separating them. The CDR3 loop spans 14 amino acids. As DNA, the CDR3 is TGTGCCAGCATTATCAGGGCGGGAGGAGAAAAACTGTTTTTT. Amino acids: CASIIRAGGEKLFF.

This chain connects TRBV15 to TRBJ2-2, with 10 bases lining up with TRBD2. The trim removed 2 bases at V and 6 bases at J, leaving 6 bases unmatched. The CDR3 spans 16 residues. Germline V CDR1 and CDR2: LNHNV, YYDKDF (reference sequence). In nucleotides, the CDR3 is TGTGCCACCAGCAGACAGAGCGGGAGGGCGGCCGGGGAGCTGTTTTTT. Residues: CATSRQSGRAAGELFF.

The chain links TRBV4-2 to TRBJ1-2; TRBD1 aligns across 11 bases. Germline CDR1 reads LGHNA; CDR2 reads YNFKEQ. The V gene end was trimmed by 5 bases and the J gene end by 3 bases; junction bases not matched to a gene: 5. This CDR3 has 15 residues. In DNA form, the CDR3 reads TGTGCCAGCAGCGCCCGGACAGGGGGCGACTATGGCTACACCTTC. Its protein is CASSARTGGDYGYTF.

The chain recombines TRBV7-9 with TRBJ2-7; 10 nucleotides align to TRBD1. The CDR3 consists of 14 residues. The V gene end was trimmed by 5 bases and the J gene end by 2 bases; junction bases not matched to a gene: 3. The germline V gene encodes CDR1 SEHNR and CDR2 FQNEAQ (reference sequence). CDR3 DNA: TGTGCCAGCAGCGTAGACAGGGGGCCCTACGAGCAGTACTTC. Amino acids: CASSVDRGPYEQYF. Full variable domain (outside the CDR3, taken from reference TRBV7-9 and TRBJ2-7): DTGVSQNPRHKITKRGQNVTFRCDPISEHNRLYWYRQTLGQGPEFLTYFQNEAQLEKSRLLSDRFSAERPKGSFSTLEIQRTEQGDSAMYLCASSVDRGPYEQYFGPGTRLTVT.

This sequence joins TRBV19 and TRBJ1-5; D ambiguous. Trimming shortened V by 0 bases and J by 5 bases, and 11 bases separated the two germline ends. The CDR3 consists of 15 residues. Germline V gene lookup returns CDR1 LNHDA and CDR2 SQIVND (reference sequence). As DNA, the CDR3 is TGTGCCAGTAGTATAGAACAGACCCCGGATCAGCCCCAGCATTTT. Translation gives CASSIEQTPDQPQHF.

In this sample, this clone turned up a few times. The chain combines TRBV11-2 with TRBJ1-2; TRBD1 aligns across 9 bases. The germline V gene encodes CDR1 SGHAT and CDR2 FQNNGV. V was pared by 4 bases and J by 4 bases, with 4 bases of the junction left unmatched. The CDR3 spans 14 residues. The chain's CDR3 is CASSSGTGTYGYTF. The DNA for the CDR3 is TGTGCCAGCAGCTCAGGGACAGGGACCTATGGCTACACCTTC. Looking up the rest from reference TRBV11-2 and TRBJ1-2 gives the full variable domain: EAGVAQSPRYKIIEKRQSVAFWCNPISGHATLYWYQQILGQGPKLLIQFQNNGVVDDSQLPKDRFSAERLKGVDSTLKIQPAKLEDSAVYLCASSSGTGTYGYTFGSGTRLTVV.

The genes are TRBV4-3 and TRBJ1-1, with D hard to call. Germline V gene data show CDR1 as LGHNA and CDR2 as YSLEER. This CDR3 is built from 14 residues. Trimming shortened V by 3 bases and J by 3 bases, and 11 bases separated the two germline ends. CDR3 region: CASSHIGSYTEAFF. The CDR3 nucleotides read TGCGCCAGCAGCCACATCGGGAGTTACACTGAAGCTTTCTTT.

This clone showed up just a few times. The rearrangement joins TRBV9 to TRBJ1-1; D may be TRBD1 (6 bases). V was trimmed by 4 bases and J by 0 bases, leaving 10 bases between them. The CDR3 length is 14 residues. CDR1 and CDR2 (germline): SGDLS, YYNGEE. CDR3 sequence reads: CASSYRAMNTEAFF. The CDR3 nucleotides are TGTGCCAGCAGCTACAGGGCCATGAACACTGAAGCTTTCTTT.

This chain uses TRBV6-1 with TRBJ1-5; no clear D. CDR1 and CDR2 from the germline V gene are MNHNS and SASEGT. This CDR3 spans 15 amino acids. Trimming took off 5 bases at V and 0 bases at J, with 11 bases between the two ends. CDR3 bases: TGTGCCAGCAGTTCGCCGGGAACTAGCAATCAGCCCCAGCATTTT. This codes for CASSSPGTSNQPQHF.

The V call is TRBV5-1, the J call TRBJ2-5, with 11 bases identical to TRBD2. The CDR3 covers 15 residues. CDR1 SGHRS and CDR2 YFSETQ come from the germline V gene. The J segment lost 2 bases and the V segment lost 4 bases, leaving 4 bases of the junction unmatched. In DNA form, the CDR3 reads TGCGCCAGCAGCATGGGGACTAGCGGACAAGAGACCCAGTACTTC. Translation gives CASSMGTSGQETQYF.

The CDR3 region is CASSLGGARYSNQPQHF. The CDR3 DNA reads as TGTGCCAGCAGCTTGGGGGGAGCTAGATATAGCAATCAGCCCCAGCATTTT. This chain uses TRBV5-5 with TRBJ1-5; D not resolved. This CDR3 spans 17 amino acids. V dropped 0 bases and J dropped 0 bases, with 13 bases sitting between them. In germline, CDR1 is SGHKS, CDR2 YYEKEE (reference sequence). Supplemented by reference TRBV5-5 and TRBJ1-5, the full variable domain reads DAGVTQSPTHLIKTRGQQVTLRCSPISGHKSVSWYQQVLGQGPQFIFQYYEKEERGRGNFPDRFSARQFPNYSSELNVNALLLGDSALYLCASSLGGARYSNQPQHFGDGTRLSIL.

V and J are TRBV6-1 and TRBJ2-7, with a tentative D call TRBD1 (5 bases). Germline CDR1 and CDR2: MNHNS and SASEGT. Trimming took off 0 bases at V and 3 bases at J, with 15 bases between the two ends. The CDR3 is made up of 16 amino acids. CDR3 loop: CASSEAGRVGFYEQYF. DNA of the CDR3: TGTGCCAGCAGTGAAGCTGGCAGGGTGGGTTTCTACGAGCAGTACTTC.

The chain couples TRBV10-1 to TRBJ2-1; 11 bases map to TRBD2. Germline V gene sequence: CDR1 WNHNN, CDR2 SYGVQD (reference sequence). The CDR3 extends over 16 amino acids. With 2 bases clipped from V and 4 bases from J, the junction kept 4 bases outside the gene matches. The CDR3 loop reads CASSENASGGYNEQFF. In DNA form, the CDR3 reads TGCGCCAGCAGTGAGAATGCTAGCGGGGGGTACAATGAGCAGTTCTTC.

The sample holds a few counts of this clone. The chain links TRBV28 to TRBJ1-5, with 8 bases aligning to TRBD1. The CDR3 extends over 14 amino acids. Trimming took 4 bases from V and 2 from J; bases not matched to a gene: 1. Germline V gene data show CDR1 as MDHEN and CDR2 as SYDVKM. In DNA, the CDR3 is TGTGCCAGCAGTTGGGGACAGGGCAATCAGCCCCAGCATTTT. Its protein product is CASSWGQGNQPQHF.

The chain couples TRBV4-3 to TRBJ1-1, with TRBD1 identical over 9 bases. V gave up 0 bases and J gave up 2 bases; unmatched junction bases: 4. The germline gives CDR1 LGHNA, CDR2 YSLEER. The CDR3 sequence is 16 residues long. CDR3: CASSQEATGGNTEAFF. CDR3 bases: TGCGCCAGCAGCCAAGAAGCGACAGGGGGAAACACTGAAGCTTTCTTT.

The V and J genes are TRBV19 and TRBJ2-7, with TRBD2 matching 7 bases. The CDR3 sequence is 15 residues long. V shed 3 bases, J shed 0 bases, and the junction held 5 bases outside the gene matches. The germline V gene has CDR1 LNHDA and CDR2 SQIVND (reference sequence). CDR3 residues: CASSIKSGASYEQYF. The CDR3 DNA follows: TGTGCCAGTAGTATCAAAAGCGGGGCCTCCTACGAGCAGTACTTC.

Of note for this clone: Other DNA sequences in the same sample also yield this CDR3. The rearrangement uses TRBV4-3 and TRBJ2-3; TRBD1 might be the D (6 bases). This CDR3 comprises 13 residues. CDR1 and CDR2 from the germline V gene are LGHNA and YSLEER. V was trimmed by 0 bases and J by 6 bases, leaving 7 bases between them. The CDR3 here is CASSQDRGDTQYF. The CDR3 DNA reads TGCGCCAGCAGCCAAGATAGGGGGGATACGCAGTATTTT.

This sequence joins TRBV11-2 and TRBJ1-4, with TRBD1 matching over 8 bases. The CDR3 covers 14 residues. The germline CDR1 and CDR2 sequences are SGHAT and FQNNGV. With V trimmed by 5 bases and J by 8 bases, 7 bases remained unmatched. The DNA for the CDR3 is TGTGCCAGCAGCATTGGACAGGGCGGGGAAAAACTGTTTTTT. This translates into CASSIGQGGEKLFF.

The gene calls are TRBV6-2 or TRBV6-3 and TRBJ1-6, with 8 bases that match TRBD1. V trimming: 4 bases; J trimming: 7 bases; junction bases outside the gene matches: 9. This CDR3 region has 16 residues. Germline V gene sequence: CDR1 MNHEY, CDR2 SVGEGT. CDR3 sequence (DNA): TGTGCCAGCAGTTCTACTCGGACAGGGACGAATTCACCCCTCCACTTT. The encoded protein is CASSSTRTGTNSPLHF.